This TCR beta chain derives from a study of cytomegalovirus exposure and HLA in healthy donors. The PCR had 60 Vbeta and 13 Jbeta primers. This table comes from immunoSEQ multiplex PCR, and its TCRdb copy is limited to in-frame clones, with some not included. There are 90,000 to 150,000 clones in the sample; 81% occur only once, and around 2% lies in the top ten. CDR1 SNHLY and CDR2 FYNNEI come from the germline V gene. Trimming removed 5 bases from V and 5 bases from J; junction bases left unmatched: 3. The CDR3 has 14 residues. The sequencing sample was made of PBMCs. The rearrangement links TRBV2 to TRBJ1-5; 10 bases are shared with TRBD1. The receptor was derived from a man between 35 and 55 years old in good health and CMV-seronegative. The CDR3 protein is CASSKGQGHQPQHF. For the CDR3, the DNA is TGTGCCAGCAGTAAGGGACAGGGGCATCAGCCCCAGCATTTT.